These T cell receptor beta chains were read from a single sample in a study of blood T cell repertoires in COVID-19. The method was immunoSEQ multiplex PCR; TCRdb's version includes in-frame clones alone and lacks a portion of them. There are some 250,000 clones in the sample; 80% to 90% occur only once, and approximately 1.9% lies in the top ten. The specimen was PBMCs or T cells enriched from blood (not recorded which). These TCRs come from a woman in her fifties or sixties who had recovered from COVID-19. CDR3s include the opening cysteine and the closing phenylalanine or tryptophan. The order of the fields is D gene, J gene, V gene, clone size, CDR3 DNA, CDR3 protein. A D gene is named only where the DNA matches it firmly. Expanded clones are given a class, and other clones once, few, many or no size at all.

>-|TRBJ2-7|TRBV7-2|-
TGTGCCAGCAGCTTAGCCAGGAGGTACGAGCAGTACTTC
CASSLARRYEQYF
>-|TRBJ2-6|TRBV19|-
TGTGCCAGTTCAGGGCGGGGGGCCAACGTCCTGACTTTC
CASSGRGANVLTF
>-|TRBJ2-5|TRBV5-6|-
TGTGCCAGTAGCCGGGAGTCTATGGAGACCCAGTACTTC
CASSRESMETQYF
>TRBD2|TRBJ2-7|TRBV5-1|-
TGCGCCAGCAGCTTGACTAGCGGGAGCACCGAGCAGTACTTC
CASSLTSGSTEQYF
>TRBD1|TRBJ2-5|TRBV5-1|once
TGCGCCAGCAGCGACCGGGACAGGGAGACCCAGTACTTC
CASSDRDRETQYF
>TRBD1|TRBJ2-7|TRBV6-5|-
TGTGCCAGCAGTCACGGGGGGACAGGGTACTACGAGCAGTACTTC
CASSHGGTGYYEQYF
>TRBD1|TRBJ2-1|TRBV29-1|-
TGCAGCGTCAAACAGGGGGACTCCTACAATGAGCAGTTCTTC
CSVKQGDSYNEQFF
>-|TRBJ2-3|TRBV28|-
TGTGCCAGCAGTTATTTGGCCAGGGTCGTAGATACGCAGTATTTT
CASSYLARVVDTQYF
>-|TRBJ1-1|TRBV2|-
TGTGCCAGCAGTCGGACTAACACTGAAGCTTTCTTT
CASSRTNTEAFF
>-|TRBJ2-2|TRBV28|-
TGTGCCAGCAGTTTAATTGGGGCAGCGAAGACCGGGGAGCTGTTTTTT
CASSLIGAAKTGELFF
>-|TRBJ1-2|TRBV10-3|-
TGTGCCATTCCCTCAGGGAGGGCTGACTATGGCTACACCTTC
CAIPSGRADYGYTF
>TRBD1|TRBJ2-1|TRBV28|-
TGTGCCAGCAGCCACCCCTCTCAGGGGGCCCCATACAATGAGCAGTTCTTC
CASSHPSQGAPYNEQFF
>-|TRBJ2-3|TRBV10-1|-
TGCGCCAGCAGTGAGCCGGGCACAGATACGCAGTATTTT
CASSEPGTDTQYF
>-|TRBJ2-7|TRBV29-1|-
TGCAGCGTTTCAGATACAGGCTCCTACGAGCAGTACTTC
CSVSDTGSYEQYF
>-|TRBJ1-3|TRBV6-1|-
TGTGCCAGCAGTGCCGCGGTCCCCAGCTCTGGAAACACCATATATTTT
CASSAAVPSSGNTIYF
>TRBD2|TRBJ2-2|TRBV7-6|-
TGTGCCAGCAGCTTAGGTCAGGGAGGGACCGGGGAGCTGTTTTTT
CASSLGQGGTGELFF
>TRBD1|TRBJ2-7|TRBV28|-
TGTGCCAGCAGTTATGGACAGGGGGCCTACGAGCAGTACTTC
CASSYGQGAYEQYF
>TRBD2|TRBJ2-5|TRBV5-1|-
TGCGCCAGCAGCTTGATGGGACTAGCGGGAGGCGGCGAGACCCAGTACTTC
CASSLMGLAGGGETQYF
>-|TRBJ2-5|TRBV9|-
TGTGCCAGCAGCGTAAGACTGGGAAGGAGGGAGACCCAGTACTTC
CASSVRLGRRETQYF
>TRBD2|TRBJ2-1|TRBV4-1|-
TGCGCCAGCAGCCAAGATAGTACCCCCAGGACTAGCGGGAGTGGTGAGCAGTTCTTC
CASSQDSTPRTSGSGEQFF
>TRBD1|TRBJ1-1|TRBV28|-
TGTGCCAGCAGTTCCCTATCAGGGGGCATGGACACTGAAGCTTTCTTT
CASSSLSGGMDTEAFF
>-|TRBJ1-1|TRBV7-3|-
TGTGCCAGCAGCTTAACGCGGCCAGTGACTGAGAACACTGAAGCTTTCTTT
CASSLTRPVTENTEAFF
>-|TRBJ1-5|TRBV27|-
TGTGCCAGCAGTTCCCAGCGGGGGAAGCCCCAGCATTTT
CASSSQRGKPQHF
>TRBD1|TRBJ1-1|TRBV10-1|-
TGCGCCAGCCGAAGGACAGGGGGCACTGAAGCTTTCTTT
CASRRTGGTEAFF
>TRBD1|TRBJ1-6|TRBV7-3|-
TGTGCCAGCAGCTCCGGACAGGGAGGATCACCCCTCCACTTT
CASSSGQGGSPLHF
>TRBD2|TRBJ2-1|TRBV2|-
TGTGCCAGCAGCGACCTAGCGGGAGGGTTCAATGAGCAGTTCTTC
CASSDLAGGFNEQFF
>TRBD1|TRBJ1-5|TRBV28|-
TGTGCCAGCAGTCAAGGACAGGGGAATCAGCCCCAGCATTTT
CASSQGQGNQPQHF
>-|TRBJ2-3|TRBV24-1|-
TGTGCCACCAGTGGAGGAGCCTCTAGCACAGATACGCAGTATTTT
CATSGGASSTDTQYF
>TRBD1|TRBJ1-2|TRBV27|-
TGTGCCAGCAGTTCCCACGGGACAGGGTCCTCTGGCTACACCTTC
CASSSHGTGSSGYTF
>TRBD1|TRBJ1-1|TRBV7-9|-
TGTGCCAGCAGCATACCAGGGGGCTCGGCACCCTCTGAAGCTTTCTTT
CASSIPGGSAPSEAFF
>TRBD2|TRBJ2-7|TRBV7-6|-
TGTGCCAGCAGCTTGGTACTAGCGGGAGATGAGCAGTACTTC
CASSLVLAGDEQYF
>-|TRBJ2-7|TRBV28|-
TGTGCCAGCATTTCACAGGCTGTCCACGAGCAGTACTTC
CASISQAVHEQYF
>TRBD1|TRBJ2-7|TRBV27|-
TGTGCCAGCAGTTACCAGTACGGGACAGGCTCCTACGAGCAGTACTTC
CASSYQYGTGSYEQYF
>TRBD2|TRBJ2-3|TRBV27|-
TGTGCCAGCAGTTTTAGCGGGAGGGCCAATACGCAGTATTTT
CASSFSGRANTQYF
>TRBD1|TRBJ2-7|TRBV11-2|-
TGTGCCAGCAGCAGACTGGGACAGGGGGCGGGAGAGCAGTACTTC
CASSRLGQGAGEQYF
>-|TRBJ2-7|TRBV27|few
TGTGCCAGCCGTCCCCTGGGGGCGGGAGACTACGAGCAGTACTTC
CASRPLGAGDYEQYF
>TRBD1|TRBJ1-3|TRBV10-3|-
TGTGCCATCAGTGAGGGGGACAGCGAACGCTCTGGAAACACCATATATTTT
CAISEGDSERSGNTIYF
>-|TRBJ1-3|TRBV20-1|-
TGCAGTGCTAGTTCCCGGCCAGGGGACGGAAACACCATATATTTT
CSASSRPGDGNTIYF
>-|TRBJ2-1|TRBV6-5|-
TGTGCCAGCAGTCTCAAACTAGCTTCCAATGAGCAGTTCTTC
CASSLKLASNEQFF
>TRBD1|TRBJ1-4|TRBV5-1|few
TGCGCCAGCAGCCAGGGACAGGGTAGCGCGGGAGAAAAACTGTTTTTT
CASSQGQGSAGEKLFF